This record concerns one T cell receptor (beta chain) sequence. Its antigen remains unidentified. A read error may explain this, as a much larger clone is one base away. Total RNA amounting to 450 to 500 ng was the source from which TCR beta cDNA was made with a constant-region primer. Three rounds of nested multiplex PCR with slightly modified ARM-PCR produced TCR beta libraries. The study ran its first two PCR rounds for roughly 11 cycles each, using TRBV1-TRBV30 forward primers and a C-beta reverse primer. One entry per CDR3 protein results from TCRdb running MiXCR on the multiplex PCR reads. This table has approximately 110,000 distinct CDR3 sequences, approximately 64% appearing once. These data come from a study of tumor-infiltrating lymphocytes in primary liver carcinoma. Germline CDR1 is SQVTM and CDR2 is ANQGSEA. The CDR3 covers 12 residues. Study-wide points: Tumor-adjacent and tumor-blood pairs shared a smaller degree of overlap than tumor region pairs.

The tissue used was unsorted bulk material of about 20-33 mg. RNA and DNA were co-extracted from it with the AllPrep DNA/RNA mini kit. Patients in the cohort were treatment-naive and living with chronic HBV infection. The rearrangement joins TRBV29-1 to TRBJ1-1, with 8 bases that match TRBD1. What was sequenced was liver tumor tissue from sampling region 3. Subset: tumor region T3, left-lateral pole. The receptor was isolated from a woman in her sixties or seventies with primary liver carcinoma and hepatitis B virus infection. CDR3 bases: TGCGGCGTTACCCCTGGACAGGGACGAGCTTTCTTT. Translation: CGVTPGQGRAFF.